The 32 T cell receptor beta chains in this list originate from one sample, sequenced in a study of shared clonotypes between healthy human individuals. Sequencing was performed with immunoSEQ multiplex PCR; in TCRdb, only in-frame clones are kept and a portion is missing. The sample lists 2,500,000 or so clones; around 93% were seen once. Source material: naive CD4+ T cells from PBMCs. Described subset: CD45RA+ positively selected. All receptors derive from a young man in good health. Some clones in this sample may be carry-over from other donors' samples.

This clone was found once. The rearrangement links TRBV6-1 to TRBJ2-2, with 11 nucleotides matching TRBD2. Germline V gene lookup returns CDR1 MNHNS and CDR2 SASEGT. The CDR3 consists of 16 residues. V lost 2 bases and J lost 6; bases outside the gene matches: 5. The DNA of the CDR3 is TGTGCCAGCAGTGAACAAACTAGCGGGAGCCCCGGGGAGCTGTTTTTT. Amino acid sequence: CASSEQTSGSPGELFF.

The V gene is TRBV19, the J gene TRBJ2-2, with D possibly TRBD2 on 5 matching bases. CDR3 length: 15 amino acids. The ends were cut back, 2 bases at V and 7 bases at J, with 14 bases in the middle. Germline-derived CDR1 and CDR2 are LNHDA and SQIVND (reference sequence). The CDR3 here is CASSINRGPIGELFF. The CDR3, as DNA: TGTGCCAGTAGTATAAACCGAGGGCCTATCGGGGAGCTGTTTTTT. Variable domain in full (rest from reference TRBV19 and TRBJ2-2): DGGITQSPKYLFRKEGQNVTLSCEQNLNHDAMYWYRQDPGQGLRLIYYSQIVNDFQKGDIAEGYSVSREKKESFPLTVTSAQKNPTAFYLCASSINRGPIGELFFGEGSRLTVL.

The gene calls are TRBV2 and TRBJ2-1, with 8 bases fitting TRBD1. V lost 7 bases to trimming and J lost 7 bases; unmatched junction nucleotides: 6. CDR1 is SNHLY and CDR2 is FYNNEI in the germline V gene. The CDR3 runs to 13 residues. The CDR3 DNA sequence: TGTGCCAGCACCAAGAACAGGGGGAATGAGCAGTTCTTC. This sequence encodes CASTKNRGNEQFF.

V and J are TRBV28 and TRBJ1-5; no clear D gene. The CDR3 sequence is 13 residues long. CDR1 is MDHEN, CDR2 SYDVKM, per germline. Deletions cut 4 bases from V and 0 bases from J, with 4 bases between. The chain's CDR3 is CASSYVSNQPQHF. The CDR3 DNA is TGTGCCAGCAGTTATGTTAGCAATCAGCCCCAGCATTTT. Full variable domain (outside the CDR3, taken from reference TRBV28 and TRBJ1-5): DVKVTQSSRYLVKRTGEKVFLECVQDMDHENMFWYRQDPGLGLRLIYFSYDVKMKEKGDIPEGYSVSREKKERFSLILESASTNQTSMYLCASSYVSNQPQHFGDGTRLSIL.

In regard to this clone: Relative to the germline gene, one junction end is altered; a read error may explain this. The chain couples TRBV28 to TRBJ1-3; D is undetermined. Per the germline V gene, CDR1 is MDHEN and CDR2 is SYDVKM. The length of the CDR3 is 14 residues. The CDR3 spells CASGLSQLGNTIYF. CDR3 bases: TGTGCCAGCGGTTTATCCCAGCTAGGAAACACCATATATTTT. Using reference TRBV28 and TRBJ1-3 for the parts outside the CDR3, the full variable domain is DVKVTQSSRYLVKRTGEKVFLECVQDMDHENMFWYRQDPGLGLRLIYFSYDVKMKEKGDIPEGYSVSREKKERFSLILESASTNQTSMYLCASGLSQLGNTIYFGEGSWLTVV.

V usage is TRBV18 and J usage is TRBJ2-7; no definite D call. CDR1 and CDR2 from the germline V gene are KGHSH and LQKENI. There are 16 residues in the CDR3. The V gene lost 6 bases and the J gene lost 4 bases, with 22 bases spanning the gap. CDR3 DNA sequence: TGTGCCAGCTCGCCGCCAACAAACTTCCCCGAATACGAGCAGTACTTC. Translation: CASSPPTNFPEYEQYF.

The J gene is TRBJ2-1, the V gene TRBV7-2; D gene unclear. Looked up from germline, CDR1 is SGHTA and CDR2 is FQGNSA. V lost 5 bases, J lost 1 base, and 9 bases lay in between. The CDR3 totals 14 residues. The CDR3 protein is CASSREGSYNEQFF. The DNA for the CDR3 is TGTGCCAGCAGCAGGGAAGGGTCCTACAATGAGCAGTTCTTC.

The rearrangement links TRBV11-3 to TRBJ1-1; D remains unclear. V was clipped by 1 base and J by 3 bases, with 18 bases between them. This CDR3 contains 17 residues. The germline V gene encodes CDR1 SGHNT and CDR2 YENEEA. CDR3 DNA: TGTGCCAGCAGCTTAGCCGTATCAAGGCTTTCCGACACTGAAGCTTTCTTT. Its protein product is CASSLAVSRLSDTEAFF.

V and J are TRBV21-1 and TRBJ2-4; the tabulated D call, TRBD1, remains unverified against the DNA. TRBV21-1 is given as a pseudogene. There are 15 residues in the CDR3. DNA for the CDR3: TGTGCCAGCAGCAGGACAGGGACGGCCAAAAACATTCAGTACTTC. It codes for CASSRTGTAKNIQYF.

The rearrangement uses TRBV4-1 and TRBJ2-2, with D perhaps TRBD1 or TRBD2 (5 bases each). Per germline, CDR1 MGHRA and CDR2 YSYEKL. The CDR3 totals 16 residues. Between the trimmed V and J ends, which lost 4 bases and 0 bases, there was a span of 12 bases. The CDR3, as DNA: TGCGCCAGCAGCCGACTCGGGACGGCGAACACCGGGGAGCTGTTTTTT. Translating it yields CASSRLGTANTGELFF.

V gene TRBV29-1 combines with J gene TRBJ1-1; D unclear. Trimming removed 4 bases from V and 5 bases from J, with 17 bases in between. The CDR3 has 14 residues. The V gene's germline CDR1 is SQVTM and CDR2 ANQGSEA. The CDR3 DNA is TGCAGCGTTGGGCCCGCTCCTTTAGGGACTGAAGCTTTCTTT. Protein: CSVGPAPLGTEAFF. Using reference TRBV29-1 and TRBJ1-1 for the parts outside the CDR3, the full variable domain is SAVISQKPSRDICQRGTSLTIQCQVDSQVTMMFWYRQQPGQSLTLIATANQGSEATYESGFVIDKFPISRPNLTFSTLTVSNMSPEDSSIYLCSVGPAPLGTEAFFGQGTRLTVV.

The chain is built from TRBV25-1 and TRBJ2-3; 8 bases fit TRBD2. CDR3 size: 14 residues. Per germline, CDR1 MGHDK and CDR2 SYGVNS. V lost 4 bases and J lost 4; bases outside the gene matches: 4. CDR3: CASSVRTSPDTQYF. Here the CDR3 DNA reads TGTGCCAGCAGTGTTCGGACTAGCCCAGATACGCAGTATTTT.

The V and J genes are TRBV6-1 and TRBJ2-5; 7 nucleotides align to TRBD2. The CDR3 has 13 residues. After removal of 2 bases from V and 5 bases from J, the junction contained 2 bases not matched to a gene. Looked up from germline, CDR1 is MNHNS and CDR2 is SASEGT. Here the CDR3 reads CASSEFGGETQYF. Written as DNA, the CDR3 is TGTGCCAGCAGTGAATTCGGGGGGGAGACCCAGTACTTC.

The chain couples TRBV6-5 to TRBJ1-2, with TRBD1 as a possible D gene (6 bases). CDR1 and CDR2 from the germline V gene are MNHEY and SVGAGI. This CDR3 is built from 15 residues. Trimming took off 5 bases at V and 6 bases at J, with 19 bases between the two ends. CDR3 amino acids: CASSGAWGKGDGYTF. The CDR3 nucleotides are TGTGCCAGCAGTGGCGCTTGGGGGAAGGGGGATGGCTACACCTTC.

V and J are TRBV5-1 and TRBJ2-5; no clear D gene. The germline CDR1 and CDR2 sequences are SGHRS and YFSETQ. This CDR3 has 13 amino acids. V gave up 4 bases and J gave up 2 bases, with 9 bases separating them. The CDR3 loop reads CASSGNGQETQYF. CDR3 sequence (DNA): TGCGCCAGCAGCGGGAACGGACAAGAGACCCAGTACTTC.

This chain links TRBV13 with TRBJ2-1, with D tentatively TRBD1 or TRBD2 (5 bases each). Germline loops: CDR1 PRHDT, CDR2 FYEKMQ (reference sequence). The CDR3 covers 14 residues. V was clipped by 5 bases and J by 7 bases, with 15 bases between them. Here the CDR3 reads CASSLRDLRNEQFF. As DNA, the CDR3 is TGTGCCAGCAGCCTCCGGGACCTAAGGAATGAGCAGTTCTTC.

V and J are TRBV7-6 and TRBJ2-7; 11 positions agree with TRBD2. V gave up 5 bases and J gave up 2 bases; unmatched junction bases: 14. The CDR3 consists of 18 residues. The germline CDR1 and CDR2 sequences are SGHVS and FNYEAQ. DNA for the CDR3: TGTGCCAGCAGCCTCTTATTTTCGACTAGCGGGGCCGCCTACGAGCAGTACTTC. Amino acids: CASSLLFSTSGAAYEQYF.

Notes on this clone: Other DNA sequences in this specimen translate into the identical CDR3. V and J are TRBV18 and TRBJ2-6; no firm D call. The CDR3 contains 15 residues. Trimming pared 2 bases from V and 4 bases from J, leaving 9 bases between. Germline V gene lookup returns CDR1 KGHSH and CDR2 LQKENI. As DNA, the CDR3 is TGTGCCAGCTCACCAGGATTTCCCGGGGCCAACGTCCTGACTTTC. Its translation is CASSPGFPGANVLTF.

The chain couples TRBV9 to TRBJ2-5; 7 bases agree with TRBD2. Germline-derived CDR1 and CDR2 are SGDLS and YYNGEE. The CDR3 consists of 13 residues. V lost 5 bases and J lost 2; bases outside the gene matches: 3. For the CDR3, the DNA is TGTGCCAGCAGTGGGGGGGAGCAAGAGACCCAGTACTTC. Encoded protein: CASSGGEQETQYF.

The chain employs TRBV9 and TRBJ2-2; weak D call: TRBD1 (5 bases). Trimming left V 2 bases short and J 7 bases short, with 15 bases between. Germline values: CDR1 SGDLS, CDR2 YYNGEE. This CDR3 spans 15 amino acids. This CDR3 reads CASSVTADQGGELFF. In nucleotides, the CDR3 is TGTGCCAGCAGCGTGACCGCGGACCAGGGCGGGGAGCTGTTTTTT.

The rearrangement joins TRBV29-1 to TRBJ2-1; 7 nucleotides line up with TRBD2. The germline CDR1 and CDR2 sequences are SQVTM and ANQGSEA. CDR3 size: 16 residues. V shed 6 bases and J 9 bases; nucleotides not matched to a gene: 20. CDR3 loop: CSVQPLLAGQRAEQFF. The CDR3 bases are TGCAGCGTCCAACCCCTTTTAGCGGGCCAAAGAGCTGAGCAGTTCTTC.

The chain couples TRBV28 to TRBJ2-7; 10 positions match TRBD1. The junction had 5 bases not matched to a gene; V was cut back by 2 bases and J by 4 bases. The CDR3 contains 15 residues. Germline lookup yields CDR1 MDHEN and CDR2 SYDVKM. The CDR3 bases are TGTGCCAGCAGTTTACCCGGGACAGGGGTTTACGAGCAGTACTTC. This encodes CASSLPGTGVYEQYF.

The rearrangement joins TRBV6-5 to TRBJ2-1; 8 bases line up with TRBD2. J lost 7 bases, V lost 6 bases, and 5 bases had no gene match. The CDR3 is 13 residues long. The germline V gene has CDR1 MNHEY and CDR2 SVGAGI. The chain's CDR3 is CASRTPGGNEQFF. The CDR3 bases are TGTGCCAGCAGGACCCCGGGGGGGAATGAGCAGTTCTTC.

The CDR3 DNA is TGTGCCAGCTCACCAGGACAGGGGAGTTCTAACTATGGCTACACCTTC. Translation gives CASSPGQGSSNYGYTF. This rearrangement joins TRBV18 to TRBJ1-2; 9 positions agree with TRBD1. J was trimmed by 0 bases and V by 2 bases; bases with no gene match: 4. Germline CDR1 KGHSH, CDR2 LQKENI. The length of the CDR3 is 16 residues.

This chain joins TRBV11-1 and TRBJ2-3; 7 bases line up with TRBD2. This CDR3 contains 15 residues. Germline assignment: CDR1 SGHAT and CDR2 FQDESV (reference sequence). The V segment lost 3 bases and the J segment 0 bases; nucleotides outside the gene matches: 3. The CDR3: CASSFLGLSTDTQYF. Here the CDR3 DNA reads TGTGCCAGCAGCTTCCTGGGACTAAGCACAGATACGCAGTATTTT.

This chain joins TRBV28 and TRBJ1-2; D is possibly TRBD1 (5 bases). Germline assignment: CDR1 MDHEN and CDR2 SYDVKM. V lost 7 bases to trimming and J lost 0 bases, with 12 bases between them. The CDR3 length is 14 residues. The CDR3 protein is CASTSGLTNYGYTF. The CDR3 nucleotides read TGTGCCAGCACTTCGGGGCTAACTAACTATGGCTACACCTTC.

This clone was seen only once. The chain links TRBV29-1 to TRBJ2-3; maybe TRBD2 (6 bases). The germline CDR1 and CDR2 sequences are SQVTM and ANQGSEA. This CDR3 comprises 14 residues. V was trimmed by 5 bases and J by 0 bases, leaving 12 bases between them. Written as DNA, the CDR3 is TGCAGCGTTCAGGAGGGATCAAGCACAGATACGCAGTATTTT. Residues: CSVQEGSSTDTQYF.

V and J are TRBV28 and TRBJ2-1; possible D gene TRBD2, 6 bases. The germline V and J ends were trimmed by 6 bases and 9 bases, with 12 bases remaining between them. This CDR3 is 12 amino acids long. From germline, CDR1 is MDHEN and CDR2 SYDVKM. In nucleotides, the CDR3 is TGTGCCAGCAGCGAGGTGGGGGGTGAGCAGTTCTTC. Translation: CASSEVGGEQFF.

V usage is TRBV7-9 and J usage is TRBJ2-7; D is possibly TRBD2 (6 bases). V lost 4 bases and J lost 7, with 23 bases in between. This CDR3 contains 16 residues. Germline V gene lookup returns CDR1 SEHNR and CDR2 FQNEAQ (reference sequence). CDR3 nucleotides: TGTGCCAGCAGCTCTCCTCTGGCTAGCGTCTCGGGGGAGCAGTACTTC. Protein sequence: CASSSPLASVSGEQYF.

The chain carries TRBV5-6 and TRBJ2-7, with 8 bases fitting TRBD1. V was pared by 4 bases and J by 0 bases, with 6 bases of the junction left unmatched. Germline V CDR1 and CDR2: SGHDT, YYEEEE. The CDR3 is made up of 15 amino acids. The CDR3 is CASSQYRGSSYEQYF. The CDR3 DNA reads as TGTGCCAGCAGCCAATACAGGGGGAGCTCCTACGAGCAGTACTTC.

This CDR3 reads CASQPWARGNQPQHF. DNA for the CDR3: TGTGCCAGCCAACCTTGGGCCCGGGGAAATCAGCCCCAGCATTTT. The rearrangement links TRBV6-1 to TRBJ1-5; no firm D call. Per germline, CDR1 MNHNS and CDR2 SASEGT. Trimming left V 8 bases short and J 4 bases short, with 18 bases between. This CDR3 comprises 15 residues.

This clone was detected only once. The chain couples TRBV9 to TRBJ2-1; 10 bases align to TRBD1. This CDR3 spans 16 amino acids. Germline lookup yields CDR1 SGDLS and CDR2 YYNGEE. Germline trimming cut 3 bases from V and 7 bases from J; bases unmatched to any gene: 10. The CDR3 DNA follows: TGTGCCAGCAGCGCCCGGATGGGACAGGGGCCTAATGAGCAGTTCTTC. Translation gives CASSARMGQGPNEQFF.